The rows below give T cell receptor beta chains drawn from one sample of a study of CD8 T cells in Susac syndrome. TCRdb used MiXCR to reprocess the immunoSEQ multiplex PCR reads, holding one entry per CDR3 protein. There are approximately 54,000 distinct CDR3 sequences in the sample; around 95% occur only once, and roughly 0.8% lies in the top ten. The sequenced sample was CD8+ T cells from PBMCs. These receptor sequences come from a human donor with Susac syndrome. Both conserved end residues are part of each CDR3. A D gene is named only where the DNA matches it firmly. Clone size, where shown, is once, few, many, or a class for clones that have expanded.

. | TRBJ2-3 | . | TRBV7-9 | CASSPRTIFTDTQYF | TGTGCCAGCAGCCCGCGGACTATCTTCACAGATACGCAGTATTTT
. | TRBJ2-5 | . | TRBV12-3/TRBV12-4 | CASSYQETQYF | TGTGCCAGCAGTTATCAAGAGACCCAGTACTTC
. | TRBJ2-5 | . | TRBV7-9 | CASSLANQETQYF | TGTGCCAGCAGCTTAGCGAACCAAGAGACCCAGTACTTC
TRBD1 | TRBJ2-2 | . | TRBV25-1 | CASGRDRGELFF | TGTGCCAGCGGCCGGGACAGAGGGGAGCTGTTTTTT
TRBD1 | TRBJ1-1 | . | TRBV7-6 | CASSEGQANTEAFF | TGTGCCAGCAGCGAAGGACAGGCGAACACTGAAGCTTTCTTT
. | TRBJ1-1 | . | TRBV12-3/TRBV12-4 | CASSIEISGAFF | TGTGCCAGCAGTATCGAAATTTCCGGAGCTTTCTTT
. | TRBJ2-1 | . | TRBV7-9 | CASSSDRGFGGARNEQFF | TGTGCCAGCAGCTCGGACAGGGGTTTCGGGGGGGCCCGGAATGAGCAGTTCTTC
TRBD2 | TRBJ2-3 | . | TRBV30 | CAWSVSGGGDTQYF | TGTGCCTGGAGTGTATCGGGGGGAGGAGATACGCAGTATTTT
. | TRBJ2-1 | . | TRBV2 | CASSDRYNEQFF | TGTGCCAGCAGTGACCGATACAATGAGCAGTTCTTC
. | TRBJ2-7 | . | TRBV2 | CASKGYEQYF | TGTGCCAGCAAGGGCTACGAGCAGTACTTC
. | TRBJ1-2 | . | TRBV19 | CASSWTAGRHYGYTF | TGTGCCAGTAGTTGGACAGCCGGGAGGCACTATGGCTACACCTTC
. | TRBJ1-2 | . | TRBV7-9 | CASSEFSGATSYGYTF | TGTGCCAGCAGCGAATTTTCAGGGGCTACGTCCTATGGCTACACCTTC
TRBD2 | TRBJ2-1 | . | TRBV12-3/TRBV12-4 | CASSLAGASGGAYNEQFF | TGTGCCAGCAGTTTAGCGGGGGCTAGCGGGGGGGCCTACAATGAGCAGTTCTTC
. | TRBJ1-5 | . | TRBV12-3/TRBV12-4 | CASSRRLFMDSRSNQPQHF | TGTGCCAGCAGTCGACGTCTTTTCATGGACAGCAGATCCAATCAGCCCCAGCATTTT
TRBD2 | TRBJ2-7 | few | TRBV7-2 | CASSLTSGGEQYF | TGTGCCAGCAGCTTGACTAGCGGGGGAGAGCAGTACTTC
. | TRBJ1-2 | once | TRBV29-1 | CSVLVISFGGDYTF | TGCAGCGTTTTAGTTATTTCGTTCGGGGGCGACTACACCTTC
TRBD1 | TRBJ1-5 | . | TRBV7-2 | CASSSDRGPEPQHF | TGTGCCAGCAGCTCGGACAGGGGGCCAGAGCCCCAGCATTTT
. | TRBJ2-2 | . | TRBV28 | CASSFTDGELFF | TGTGCCAGCAGTTTTACGGACGGGGAGCTGTTTTTT
TRBD2 | TRBJ2-1 | . | TRBV7-8 | CASSLGYGGPTSTEQFF | TGTGCCAGCAGCTTAGGTTACGGCGGTCCGACTAGCACTGAGCAGTTCTTC
. | TRBJ2-1 | . | TRBV7-9 | CASSPPGRTHEQFF | TGTGCCAGCAGCCCCCCAGGCAGGACCCATGAGCAGTTCTTC
. | TRBJ2-1 | . | TRBV12-5 | CASGLGMGRADEQFF | .
TRBD2 | TRBJ2-5 | . | TRBV4-2 | CASSHLLAGAKKETQYF | TGTGCCAGCAGCCACCTACTAGCGGGGGCCAAAAAAGAGACCCAGTACTTC
. | TRBJ2-1 | once | TRBV10-3 | CAIRIYNEQFF | TGTGCCATCAGGATATACAATGAGCAGTTCTTC
. | TRBJ2-3 | . | TRBV5-4 | CASSLGGFTDTQYF | TGTGCCAGCAGCTTGGGGGGGTTCACAGATACGCAGTATTTT
TRBD1 | TRBJ1-5 | . | TRBV4-1 | CASSPIDRGGNQPQHF | TGCGCCAGCAGCCCGATAGACAGGGGAGGCAATCAGCCCCAGCATTTT
. | TRBJ2-3 | once | TRBV21-1 | CASSKGVADFTDTQYF | TGTGCCAGCAGCAAAGGGGTGGCCGATTTCACAGATACGCAGTATTTT
TRBD2 | TRBJ2-3 | . | TRBV9 | CASSVDSGGAYTQYF | TGTGCCAGCAGCGTAGACAGCGGGGGGGCTTATACGCAGTATTTT
TRBD2 | TRBJ2-1 | . | TRBV30 | CAWSFSGGYNEQFF | TGTGCCTGGAGTTTTAGCGGGGGTTACAATGAGCAGTTCTTC
TRBD1 | TRBJ2-7 | . | TRBV2 | CASSIRDRGLHGHFYEQYF | TGTGCCAGCAGCATCCGGGACAGGGGGCTCCACGGCCACTTCTACGAGCAGTACTTC
. | TRBJ2-2 | . | TRBV4-1 | CASSQDLGWSTGELFF | TGCGCCAGCAGCCAAGATTTGGGGTGGAGCACCGGGGAGCTGTTTTTT
TRBD1 | TRBJ1-2 | . | TRBV20-1 | CSARIIETGNGYTF | TGCAGTGCTAGGATTATCGAGACAGGGAACGGCTACACCTTC
TRBD1 | TRBJ2-7 | once | TRBV6-2/TRBV6-3 | CASSYDRELREQYF | TGTGCCAGCAGTTATGACAGGGAACTACGAGAGCAGTACTTC
TRBD1 | TRBJ2-1 | . | TRBV29-1 | CSVEVYGTGGYNEQFF | TGCAGCGTTGAAGTTTATGGGACAGGGGGCTACAATGAGCAGTTCTTC
. | TRBJ1-1 | . | TRBV19 | CAGGNEGTEAFF | TGTGCCGGGGGGAATGAAGGGACTGAAGCTTTCTTT
. | TRBJ2-7 | . | TRBV5-1 | CASSLAGSDEQYF | TGCGCCAGCAGCTTGGCCGGCTCTGACGAGCAGTACTTC
. | TRBJ2-1 | . | TRBV4-3 | CASSQDPRGSSYNEQFF | TGCGCCAGCAGCCAAGACCCCCGGGGGAGCTCCTACAATGAGCAGTTCTTC
. | TRBJ1-1 | . | TRBV19 | CASKGQNTEAFF | TGTGCCAGTAAGGGCCAAAACACTGAAGCTTTCTTT
. | TRBJ1-6 | once | TRBV30 | CAWRGQGNSPLHF | TGTGCCTGGCGAGGGCAGGGAAATTCACCCCTCCACTTT
TRBD1 | TRBJ1-5 | few | TRBV12-3/TRBV12-4 | CASSPGQGNQPQHF | TGTGCCAGCAGTCCCGGACAGGGCAATCAGCCCCAGCATTTT
TRBD1 | TRBJ2-7 | . | TRBV18 | CASSPPYPPDRVNEQYF | TGTGCCAGCTCACCTCCTTACCCGCCGGACAGGGTTAACGAGCAGTACTTC